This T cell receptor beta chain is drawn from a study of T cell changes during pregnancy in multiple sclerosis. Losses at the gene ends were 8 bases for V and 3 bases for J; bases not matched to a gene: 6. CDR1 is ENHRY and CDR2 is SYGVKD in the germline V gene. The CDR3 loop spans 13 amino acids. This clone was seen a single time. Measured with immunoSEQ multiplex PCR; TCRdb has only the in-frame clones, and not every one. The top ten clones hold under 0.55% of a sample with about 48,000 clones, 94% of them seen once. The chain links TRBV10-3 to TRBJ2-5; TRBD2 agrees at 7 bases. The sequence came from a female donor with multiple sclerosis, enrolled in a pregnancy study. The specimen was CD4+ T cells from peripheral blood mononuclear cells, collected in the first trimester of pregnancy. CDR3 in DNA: TGTGCCATCTCGACGGGGGGTGAAGAGACCCAGTACTTC. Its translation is CAISTGGEETQYF.